This T cell receptor (beta chain) was observed in a study of cytomegalovirus exposure and HLA in healthy donors. Regarding the study as a whole: As was reported, the classifier diagnosed cytomegalovirus status with high specificity and sensitivity.

Between the trimmed V and J ends, which lost 0 bases and 3 bases, there was a span of 9 bases. Germline CDR1 is MGHRA and CDR2 is YSYEKL. The CDR3 has 14 amino acids. Clones were sequenced by immunoSEQ multiplex PCR, and TCRdb holds only the in-frame ones, with some missing. Of tens of thousands of clones detected, around 94% appear once; the ten largest clones hold over 2%. A note on this clone: Its antigen is as yet unknown.

The sequence was collected from a woman between 18 and 29 years old in good health and CMV-seronegative. The V and J genes are TRBV4-1 and TRBJ2-7, with no clear D. Specimen: PBMCs. The CDR3 loop is CASSQDHSSYEQYF. For the CDR3, the DNA is TGCGCCAGCAGCCAAGATCATTCCAGCTACGAGCAGTACTTC.